Each of the 5 T cell receptor beta chains below was sequenced from the same sample in a study of blood T cell repertoires in COVID-19. Some clones are missing from TCRdb's copy, which holds only in-frame ones; the method was immunoSEQ multiplex PCR. The sample has approximately 200,000 clones; about nine tenths are singletons. The material sequenced was peripheral blood. The receptors here all came from a man aged 50-59 years with acute or convalescent COVID-19.

V gene TRBV7-2 combines with J gene TRBJ2-7, with unresolved D. From germline, CDR1 is SGHTA and CDR2 FQGNSA. Between the trimmed V and J ends, which lost 1 base and 7 bases, there was a span of 17 bases. The CDR3 totals 15 residues. CDR3 sequence reads: CASSLVVNSPWEQYF. CDR3 DNA: TGTGCCAGCAGCTTAGTCGTGAACAGTCCGTGGGAGCAGTACTTC.

V and J are TRBV4-1 and TRBJ1-5; tentatively, D is TRBD1 (6 bases). The ends were cut back, 0 bases at V and 4 bases at J, with 13 bases in the middle. Per the germline V gene, CDR1 is MGHRA and CDR2 is YSYEKL. The CDR3 runs to 16 residues. The CDR3 region has the DNA TGCGCCAGCAGCCAAGATGGTACAGGGATAAATCAGCCCCAGCATTTT. As protein: CASSQDGTGINQPQHF.

This clone was counted only a few times. The rearrangement joins TRBV14 to TRBJ2-3, with D possibly being TRBD1 (6 bases). Germline V gives CDR1 SGHDN, CDR2 FVKESK. The CDR3 is made up of 18 amino acids. Trimming stripped 4 bases from V and 0 bases from J, with 20 bases between. The CDR3: CASSPRGQSVSSTDTQYF. The CDR3, as DNA: TGTGCCAGCAGCCCAAGAGGACAGAGCGTTTCTAGCACAGATACGCAGTATTTT. The complete variable domain, with remaining parts taken from reference TRBV14 and TRBJ2-3, reads EAGVTQFPSHSVIEKGQTVTLRCDPISGHDNLYWYRRVMGKEIKFLLHFVKESKQDESGMPNNRFLAERTGGTYSTLKVQPAELEDSGVYFCASSPRGQSVSSTDTQYFGPGTRLTVL.

The table lists this clone with a count of one. The V and J genes are TRBV6-2 or TRBV6-3 and TRBJ1-1; possible D gene TRBD1, 5 bases. Per germline, CDR1 MNHEY and CDR2 SVGEGT. CDR3 length: 17 amino acids. Trimming took off 6 bases at V and 0 bases at J, with 20 bases between the two ends. The CDR3 region is CASSPTGRRVMNTEAFF. Written as DNA, the CDR3 is TGTGCCAGCAGCCCTACAGGCCGTCGGGTCATGAACACTGAAGCTTTCTTT.

This clone has a single count. The chain combines TRBV10-3 with TRBJ1-2; D is possibly TRBD1 (6 bases). The CDR3 totals 14 residues. CDR1 and CDR2 from the germline V gene are ENHRY and SYGVKD. Trimming left V 2 bases short and J 7 bases short, with 14 bases between. This CDR3 is CAISERGGDRGYTF. The CDR3 DNA sequence: TGTGCCATCAGTGAGAGGGGGGGGGATCGTGGCTACACCTTC.